These 14 T cell receptor beta chains were all obtained from the same sample, sequenced in a study of shared clonotypes between healthy human individuals. Here immunoSEQ multiplex PCR was the method, and the copy in TCRdb shows in-frame clones only, minus some. The sample carries over 850,000 clones, more than 75% recorded once. Sequencing input: memory CD4+ T cells from PBMCs. Noted subset: CD45RA-negative fraction. These receptors were collected from a man aged 18 to 30 in good health. Some clones in this sample may be carry-over from other donors' samples.

This clone was detected ten times or more. The genes are TRBV5-1 and TRBJ2-5, with a tentative D call TRBD2 (5 bases). Looked up from germline, CDR1 is SGHRS and CDR2 is YFSETQ. Deletions cut 0 bases from V and 0 bases from J, with 9 bases between. This CDR3 comprises 15 residues. CDR3 residues: CASSLERPYQETQYF. The CDR3 DNA sequence: TGCGCCAGCAGCTTGGAGCGGCCGTACCAAGAGACCCAGTACTTC.

The rearrangement uses TRBV28 and TRBJ2-5; 11 positions agree with TRBD1. Per the germline V gene, CDR1 is MDHEN and CDR2 is SYDVKM. CDR3 length equals 16 residues. V was clipped by 5 bases and J by 5 bases; unmatched bases: 10. The CDR3 spells CASSPRGQGAEETQYF. The CDR3 region has the DNA TGTGCCAGCAGTCCGAGAGGACAGGGGGCGGAGGAGACCCAGTACTTC.

This sequence joins TRBV19 and TRBJ2-7; TRBD1 matches 9 bases. Per germline, CDR1 LNHDA and CDR2 SQIVND (reference sequence). V was clipped by 7 bases and J by 6 bases; unmatched bases: 10. The CDR3 consists of 14 residues. The DNA for the CDR3 is TGTGCCAGTACCCCGGGACAGGGTTTATCCGAGCAGTACTTC. Its protein product is CASTPGQGLSEQYF.

The genes are TRBV7-7 and TRBJ1-1, with a possible D match to TRBD1 (6 bases). The germline V and J ends were trimmed by 5 bases and 0 bases, with 13 bases remaining between them. The germline CDR1 and CDR2 sequences are SSHAT and FNYEAQ (reference sequence). The CDR3 extends over 15 amino acids. The CDR3 spells CASSPVGGMNTEAFF. CDR3 DNA: TGTGCCAGCAGCCCGGTGGGGGGCATGAACACTGAAGCTTTCTTT.

The chain carries TRBV29-1 and TRBJ2-7, with 10 positions matching TRBD1. Germline V gives CDR1 SQVTM, CDR2 ANQGSEA. Germline trimming cut 7 bases from V and 1 base from J; bases unmatched to any gene: 7. This CDR3 has 14 amino acids. The chain's CDR3 is CSAGQGPFSYEQYF. CDR3 in DNA: TGCAGCGCGGGACAGGGGCCATTTTCCTACGAGCAGTACTTC.

This clone came up a few times. The chain combines TRBV7-9 with TRBJ2-3, with TRBD2 matching over 7 bases. In germline, CDR1 is SEHNR, CDR2 FQNEAQ (reference sequence). The CDR3 extends over 14 amino acids. The ends lost 3 bases at V and 1 base at J; junction bases unmatched: 1. CDR3 in amino acids: CASSFTSGTDTQYF. The CDR3 DNA reads TGTGCCAGCAGCTTCACTAGCGGCACAGATACGCAGTATTTT.

There are a few counts of this clone. The rearrangement uses TRBV18 and TRBJ2-7, with TRBD2 matching 9 bases. This CDR3 has 13 residues. The V gene end was trimmed by 5 bases and the J gene end by 3 bases; junction bases not matched to a gene: 2. Germline loops: CDR1 KGHSH, CDR2 LQKENI. CDR3 loop: CASSSAGGYEQYF. Written as DNA, the CDR3 is TGTGCCAGCTCATCAGCGGGAGGCTACGAGCAGTACTTC.

The chain combines TRBV5-8 with TRBJ2-7, with D perhaps TRBD2 (5 bases). Germline V gene sequence: CDR1 SGHTS, CDR2 YDEGEE. The CDR3 extends over 14 amino acids. V lost 5 bases to trimming and J lost 3 bases, with 15 bases between them. CDR3 in DNA: TGTGCCAGCAGTCGAACCTACGGACTCTACGAGCAGTACTTC. This codes for CASSRTYGLYEQYF.

This sequence joins TRBV6-5 and TRBJ1-2; the match to TRBD1 covers 8 bases. V lost 6 bases and J lost 8; bases outside the gene matches: 11. Germline CDR1 reads MNHEY; CDR2 reads SVGAGI. This CDR3 region has 14 residues. Written as DNA, the CDR3 is TGTGCCAGCAGAACATGGAAACAGGGGGAAGGCTACACCTTC. Encoded protein: CASRTWKQGEGYTF.

The chain links TRBV5-1 to TRBJ2-3, with D perhaps matching TRBD1 (6 bases). Germline CDR1 is SGHRS and CDR2 is YFSETQ. The CDR3 runs 14 residues. The V and J ends lost 4 bases and 1 base respectively, with 10 bases between them. Here the CDR3 DNA reads TGCGCCAGCAGCGTGGGACAAGGCACAGATACGCAGTATTTT. This gives the protein CASSVGQGTDTQYF.

The rearrangement uses TRBV5-1 and TRBJ2-7, with 12 bases lining up with TRBD2. The germline gives CDR1 SGHRS, CDR2 YFSETQ. V shed 4 bases, J shed 0 bases, and the junction held 8 bases outside the gene matches. The CDR3 covers 17 residues. The CDR3 spells CASSPGLAGPSSYEQYF. CDR3 DNA: TGCGCCAGCAGCCCCGGACTAGCGGGACCGAGCTCCTACGAGCAGTACTTC.

J is TRBJ1-5 and V is TRBV6-1, with a tentative D call TRBD1 (6 bases). Trimming removed 6 bases from V and 6 bases from J, with 15 bases in between. The CDR3 is 14 amino acids. Germline CDR1 reads MNHNS; CDR2 reads SASEGT. The CDR3 here is CASREIGGPQPQHF. The CDR3 region has the DNA TGTGCCAGCAGGGAGATCGGGGGCCCTCAGCCCCAGCATTTT.

This sequence joins TRBV2 and TRBJ2-3; possibly TRBD1 or TRBD2 for D (6 bases each). V was pared by 10 bases and J by 2 bases, with 16 bases between. The CDR3 runs to 14 residues. Germline CDR1 and CDR2: SNHLY and FYNNEI. The CDR3 DNA reads as TGTGCCACCTCCGGGGGCAGTTTCACAGATACGCAGTATTTT. Its protein is CATSGGSFTDTQYF.

The V gene is TRBV15, the J gene TRBJ1-1; D remains unclear. The CDR3 extends over 15 amino acids. The V end lost 0 bases, the J end lost 6 bases, and 14 bases lay between the germline ends. Germline V CDR1 and CDR2: LNHNV, YYDKDF (reference sequence). In DNA form, the CDR3 reads TGTGCCACCAGCAGAGATATTGCCGAAACCTCTGAAGCTTTCTTT. Protein sequence: CATSRDIAETSEAFF.